This record looks at one TCR beta chain sequence and its context. This specimen comes from a study of blood T cell repertoires in COVID-19. As for the study in general: Spain, Italy and the United States supplied samples that represented acute and convalescent COVID-19. PBMCs, B-cell-depleted T cells, or T cells were the source of the cDNA or gDNA that made up the material.

V shed 8 bases and J shed 11 bases, with 22 bases lying between them. CDR1 is SNHLY and CDR2 is FYNNEI in the germline V gene. The CDR3 sequence is 15 residues long. Per the authors' pipeline: The authors estimated nucleated cell counts from reference gene primer amplification. Sequenced by immunoSEQ multiplex PCR; TCRdb stores in-frame clones only, minus some. Clone size and the V and J calls come from that table; the DNA yielded D and trimming. The data hold roughly 290,000 clones, with around 90% observed a single time. A Seattle source enrolled patients during active infection and followed them longitudinally.

This receptor was obtained from a woman in her 30s with COVID-19, enrolled during active disease. The sequencing input was peripheral blood. The J gene is TRBJ1-6, the V gene TRBV2, with D perhaps TRBD1 (6 bases). CDR3 nucleotides: TGTGCCAGCCGGACAGAGCCCATATCTTTTACACCCCTCCACTTT. It encodes CASRTEPISFTPLHF.